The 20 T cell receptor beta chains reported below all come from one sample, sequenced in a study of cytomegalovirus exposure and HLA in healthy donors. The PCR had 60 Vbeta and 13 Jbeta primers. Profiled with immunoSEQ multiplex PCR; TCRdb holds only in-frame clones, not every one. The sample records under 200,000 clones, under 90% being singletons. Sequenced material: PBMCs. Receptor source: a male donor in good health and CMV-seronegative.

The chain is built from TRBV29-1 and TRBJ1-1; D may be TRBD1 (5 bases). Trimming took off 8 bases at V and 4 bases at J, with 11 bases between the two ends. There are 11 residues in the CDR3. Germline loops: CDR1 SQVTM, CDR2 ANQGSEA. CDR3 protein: CSPDQGTEAFF. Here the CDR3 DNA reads TGCAGCCCAGACCAGGGCACTGAAGCTTTCTTT.

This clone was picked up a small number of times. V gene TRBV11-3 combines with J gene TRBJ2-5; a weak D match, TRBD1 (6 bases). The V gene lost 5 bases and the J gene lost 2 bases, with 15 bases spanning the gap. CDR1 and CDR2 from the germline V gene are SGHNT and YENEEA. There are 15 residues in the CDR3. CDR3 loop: CASSARAGQQETQYF. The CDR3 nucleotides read TGTGCCAGCAGCGCTAGGGCCGGACAGCAAGAGACCCAGTACTTC.

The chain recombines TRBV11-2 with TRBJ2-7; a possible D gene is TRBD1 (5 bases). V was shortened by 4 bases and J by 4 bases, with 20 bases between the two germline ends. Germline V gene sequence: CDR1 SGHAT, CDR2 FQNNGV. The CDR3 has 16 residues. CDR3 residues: CASSSGFATAVYEQYF. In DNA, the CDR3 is TGTGCCAGCAGCTCCGGTTTTGCGACAGCCGTTTACGAGCAGTACTTC.

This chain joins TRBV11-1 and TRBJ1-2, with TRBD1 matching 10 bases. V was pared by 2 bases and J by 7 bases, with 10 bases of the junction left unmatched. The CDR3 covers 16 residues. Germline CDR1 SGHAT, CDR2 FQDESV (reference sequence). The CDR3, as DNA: TGTGCCAGCAGCTTATTCGGGACAGGGGATCGTCCTGGCTACACCTTC. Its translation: CASSLFGTGDRPGYTF.

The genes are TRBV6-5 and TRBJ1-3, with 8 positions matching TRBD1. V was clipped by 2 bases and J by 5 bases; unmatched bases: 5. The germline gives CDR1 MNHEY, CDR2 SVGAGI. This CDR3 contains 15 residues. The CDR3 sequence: CASSYEQGARNTIYF. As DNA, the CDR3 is TGTGCCAGCAGTTACGAGCAGGGGGCTAGAAACACCATATATTTT.

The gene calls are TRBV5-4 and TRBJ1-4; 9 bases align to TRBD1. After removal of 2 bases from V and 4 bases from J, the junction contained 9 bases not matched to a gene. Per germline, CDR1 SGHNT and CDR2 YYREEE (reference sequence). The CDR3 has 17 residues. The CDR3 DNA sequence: TGTGCCAGCAGCTTTAGGGGACAGGGAGAAGGTAATGAAAAACTGTTTTTT. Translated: CASSFRGQGEGNEKLFF.

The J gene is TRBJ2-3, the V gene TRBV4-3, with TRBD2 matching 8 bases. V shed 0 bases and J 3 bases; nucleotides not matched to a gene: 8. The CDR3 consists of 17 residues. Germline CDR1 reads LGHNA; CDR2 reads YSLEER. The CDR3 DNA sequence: TGCGCCAGCAGCCAAGATCTTAGCGGGGCCTTTACAGATACGCAGTATTTT. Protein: CASSQDLSGAFTDTQYF.

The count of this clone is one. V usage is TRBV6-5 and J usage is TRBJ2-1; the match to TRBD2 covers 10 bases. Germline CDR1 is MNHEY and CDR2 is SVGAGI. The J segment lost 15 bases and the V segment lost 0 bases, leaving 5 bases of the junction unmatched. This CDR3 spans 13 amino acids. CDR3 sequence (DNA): TGTGCCAGCAGTTACTCGAGTAGCGGGGGGCGGTTCTTC. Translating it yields CASSYSSSGGRFF.

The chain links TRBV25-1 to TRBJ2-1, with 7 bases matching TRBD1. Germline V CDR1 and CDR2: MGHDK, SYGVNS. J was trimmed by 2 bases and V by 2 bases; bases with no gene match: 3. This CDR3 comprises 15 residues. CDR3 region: CASSEVGTAYNEQFF. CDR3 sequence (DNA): TGTGCCAGCAGTGAAGTCGGGACAGCCTACAATGAGCAGTTCTTC.

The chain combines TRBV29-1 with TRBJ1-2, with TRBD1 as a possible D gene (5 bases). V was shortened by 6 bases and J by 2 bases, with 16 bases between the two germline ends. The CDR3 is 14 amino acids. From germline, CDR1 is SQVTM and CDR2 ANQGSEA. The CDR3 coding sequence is TGCAGCGTCCCCATTAGGGGTGGGAACTATGGCTACACCTTC. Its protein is CSVPIRGGNYGYTF.

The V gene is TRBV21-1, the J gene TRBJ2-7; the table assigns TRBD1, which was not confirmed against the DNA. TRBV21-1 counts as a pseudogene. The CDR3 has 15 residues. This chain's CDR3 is CASSKEADRVPEQYF. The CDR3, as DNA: TGTGCCAGCAGCAAAGAGGCGGACAGGGTCCCCGAGCAGTACTTC.

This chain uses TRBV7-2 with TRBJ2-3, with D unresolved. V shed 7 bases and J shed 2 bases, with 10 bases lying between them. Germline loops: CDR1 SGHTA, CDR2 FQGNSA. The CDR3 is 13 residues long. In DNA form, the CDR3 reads TGTGCCAGCACCGACTTGGCCACAGATACGCAGTATTTT. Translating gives CASTDLATDTQYF.

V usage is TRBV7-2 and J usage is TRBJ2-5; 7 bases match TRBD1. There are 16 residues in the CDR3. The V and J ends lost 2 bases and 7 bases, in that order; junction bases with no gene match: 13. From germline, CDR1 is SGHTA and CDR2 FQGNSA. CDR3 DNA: TGTGCCAGCAGCTTATTAGTTAGGGGGCGATTAGGGACCCAGTACTTC. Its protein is CASSLLVRGRLGTQYF.

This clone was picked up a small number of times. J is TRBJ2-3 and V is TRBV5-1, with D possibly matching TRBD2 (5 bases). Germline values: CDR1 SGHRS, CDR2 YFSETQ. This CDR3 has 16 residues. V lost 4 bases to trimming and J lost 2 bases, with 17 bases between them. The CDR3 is CASSRELVGSTDTQYF. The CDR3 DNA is TGCGCCAGCAGCCGCGAACTAGTTGGGTCCACAGATACGCAGTATTTT.

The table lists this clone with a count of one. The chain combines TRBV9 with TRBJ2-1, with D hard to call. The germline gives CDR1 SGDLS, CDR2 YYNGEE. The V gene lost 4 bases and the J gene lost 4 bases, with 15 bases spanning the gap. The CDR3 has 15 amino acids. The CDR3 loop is CASSSHHTGYNEQFF. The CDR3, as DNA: TGTGCCAGCAGCTCTCACCACACGGGTTACAATGAGCAGTTCTTC.

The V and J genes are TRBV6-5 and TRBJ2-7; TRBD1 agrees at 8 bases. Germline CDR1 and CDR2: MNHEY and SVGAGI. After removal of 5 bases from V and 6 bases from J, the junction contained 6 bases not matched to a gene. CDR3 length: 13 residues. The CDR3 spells CASSTDRAVEQYF. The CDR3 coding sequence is TGTGCCAGCAGTACGGACAGGGCAGTCGAGCAGTACTTC.

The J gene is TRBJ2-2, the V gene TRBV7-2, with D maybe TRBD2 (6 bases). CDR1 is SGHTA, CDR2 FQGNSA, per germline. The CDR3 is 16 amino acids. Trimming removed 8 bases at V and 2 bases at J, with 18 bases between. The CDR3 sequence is CASRHNGGTNTGELFF. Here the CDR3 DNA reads TGTGCCAGCCGCCACAACGGAGGGACTAACACCGGGGAGCTGTTTTTT. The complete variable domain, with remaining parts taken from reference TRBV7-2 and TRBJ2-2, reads GAGVSQSPSNKVTEKGKDVELRCDPISGHTALYWYRQSLGQGLEFLIYFQGNSAPDKSGLPSDRFSAERTGGSVSTLTIQRTQQEDSAVYLCASRHNGGTNTGELFFGEGSRLTVL.

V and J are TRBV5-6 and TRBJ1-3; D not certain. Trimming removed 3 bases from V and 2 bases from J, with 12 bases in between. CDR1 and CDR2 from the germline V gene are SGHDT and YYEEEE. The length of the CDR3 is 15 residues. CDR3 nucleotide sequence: TGTGCCAGCAGCTCCTTAGTACGTACTGGAAACACCATATATTTT. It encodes CASSSLVRTGNTIYF.

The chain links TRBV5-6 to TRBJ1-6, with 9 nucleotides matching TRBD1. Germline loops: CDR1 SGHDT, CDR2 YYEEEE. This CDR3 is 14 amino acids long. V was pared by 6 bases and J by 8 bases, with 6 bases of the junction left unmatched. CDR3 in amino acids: CASTKQGAHSPLHF. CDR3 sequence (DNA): TGTGCCAGCACCAAACAGGGGGCGCATTCACCCCTCCACTTT.

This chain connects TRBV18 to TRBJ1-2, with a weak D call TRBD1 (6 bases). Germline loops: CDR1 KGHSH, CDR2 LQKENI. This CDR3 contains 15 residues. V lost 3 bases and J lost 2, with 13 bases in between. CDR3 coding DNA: TGTGCCAGCTCACCTACCGGGACATGGAACTATGGCTACACCTTC. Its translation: CASSPTGTWNYGYTF.